The source of this T cell receptor (beta chain) is a study of blood T cell repertoires in COVID-19. Study context: Acute and convalescent COVID-19 samples came from the United States, Italy and Spain.

CDR1 and CDR2 from the germline V gene are SEHNR and FQNEAQ (reference sequence). The CDR3 extends over 17 amino acids. V lost 0 bases, J lost 2 bases, and 3 bases stayed unmatched. Repertoires were generated with immunoSEQ multiplex PCR, while TCRdb's copy carries only in-frame clones and drops some. The profile shows hundreds of thousands of clones, 70% to 90% of them singletons. The gene calls are TRBV7-9 and TRBJ2-3, with TRBD2 identical over 12 bases. This TCR derives from a man younger than 35 with COVID-19, enrolled during active disease. The sequencing input was peripheral blood. The CDR3 DNA sequence: TGTGCCAGCAGCTTAGCAGGACTAGCGGGATCCACAGATACGCAGTATTTT. Its protein is CASSLAGLAGSTDTQYF.